These 11 T cell receptor beta chains share one sample of origin, sequenced in a study of T cell responses to AZD1222 COVID-19 vaccine. Using immunoSEQ multiplex PCR, the repertoire was profiled, and TCRdb retains in-frame clones only, with some absent. The table has 66,000 or so clones, about 88% seen once. Sequencing used peripheral blood, obtained on day 0 of AZD1222 vaccination. Receptor source: an adult in good health.

The rearrangement joins TRBV12-3 or TRBV12-4 to TRBJ2-7; tentative D call: TRBD1 (5 bases). The CDR3 has 12 residues. V was shortened by 5 bases and J by 7 bases, with 12 bases between the two germline ends. The CDR3 loop reads CASSTGRTEQYF. The CDR3 DNA follows: TGTGCCAGCAGTACAGGACGTACGGAGCAGTACTTC.

This clone was recorded once. V usage is TRBV5-4 and J usage is TRBJ2-5; 7 bases match TRBD1. J gave up 3 bases and V 2 bases, and 1 base lay outside the gene matches. This CDR3 region has 13 residues. Germline CDR1 is SGHNT and CDR2 is YYREEE (reference sequence). CDR3 coding DNA: TGTGCCAGCAGCTTTACAGGGGAAGAGACCCAGTACTTC. Protein sequence: CASSFTGEETQYF.

This rearrangement joins TRBV28 to TRBJ1-5; D is possibly TRBD1 (5 bases). The V gene's germline CDR1 is MDHEN and CDR2 SYDVKM. The V and J ends lost 6 bases and 1 base respectively, with 10 bases between them. The CDR3 runs to 14 residues. The CDR3 nucleotides are TGTGCCAGCAGCAAGGGACGGAGCAATCAGCCCCAGCATTTT. It is translated as CASSKGRSNQPQHF.

Concerning this clone itself: One end of the junction is discordant with germline, which a read error may explain. V is TRBV2 and J is TRBJ2-5; the D gene is possibly TRBD2 (5 bases). The CDR3 runs to 15 residues. Per germline, CDR1 SNHLY and CDR2 FYNNEI. The CDR3 DNA is TGTGCCAGCAGCGAAGGGCTAGCCGTCCAAGAGACCCAGTACTTC. This sequence encodes CASSEGLAVQETQYF.

The chain joins TRBV27 to TRBJ1-2, with 9 bases identical to TRBD1. Per germline, CDR1 MNHEY and CDR2 SMNVEV (reference sequence). The CDR3 extends over 16 amino acids. V lost 5 bases, J lost 8 bases, and 15 bases stayed unmatched. CDR3 in amino acids: CASSPFGRQGERGYTF. The CDR3 bases are TGTGCCAGCAGTCCTTTCGGTAGACAGGGGGAAAGAGGCTACACCTTC.

V is TRBV28 and J is TRBJ1-5, with D possibly being TRBD1 (5 bases). The CDR3 has 16 residues. V lost 7 bases to trimming and J lost 2 bases, with 18 bases between them. Germline V gene data show CDR1 as MDHEN and CDR2 as SYDVKM. CDR3 region: CASKLYMRGGNQPQHF. For the CDR3, the DNA is TGTGCCAGCAAACTTTATATGAGGGGAGGCAATCAGCCCCAGCATTTT. Based on the CDR3 plus reference TRBV28 and TRBJ1-5, the full variable domain is DVKVTQSSRYLVKRTGEKVFLECVQDMDHENMFWYRQDPGLGLRLIYFSYDVKMKEKGDIPEGYSVSREKKERFSLILESASTNQTSMYLCASKLYMRGGNQPQHFGDGTRLSIL.

The CDR3 DNA is TGTGCCAGCAGCCAAGACGAGGAGCTCTACGAGCAGTACTTC. Its translation: CASSQDEELYEQYF. The rearrangement joins TRBV14 to TRBJ2-7, with D unresolved. Germline V gives CDR1 SGHDN, CDR2 FVKESK. This CDR3 comprises 14 residues. V was pared by 0 bases and J by 3 bases, with 9 bases between.

The gene calls are TRBV9 and TRBJ2-7; D possibly corresponds to TRBD1 (6 bases). This CDR3 has 16 residues. The V gene's germline CDR1 is SGDLS and CDR2 YYNGEE. V dropped 0 bases and J dropped 2 bases, with 15 bases sitting between them. The DNA of the CDR3 is TGTGCCAGCAGCGTAGGGGTCGGGACACCTACCTACGAGCAGTACTTC. This codes for CASSVGVGTPTYEQYF. Looking up the rest from reference TRBV9 and TRBJ2-7 gives the full variable domain: DSGVTQTPKHLITATGQRVTLRCSPRSGDLSVYWYQQSLDQGLQFLIQYYNGEERAKGNILERFSAQQFPDLHSELNLSSLELGDSALYFCASSVGVGTPTYEQYFGPGTRLTVT.

The chain carries TRBV28 and TRBJ1-1; D is uncertain. V gave up 3 bases and J gave up 8 bases, with 10 bases separating them. Germline assignment: CDR1 MDHEN and CDR2 SYDVKM. CDR3 length: 12 residues. The CDR3 coding sequence is TGTGCCAGCAGTTTCGGTGGGCTGGAAGCTTTCTTT. Amino acids: CASSFGGLEAFF.

This chain links TRBV11-3 with TRBJ2-5, with TRBD2 matching over 7 bases. This CDR3 has 14 residues. Germline trimming cut 3 bases from V and 2 bases from J; bases unmatched to any gene: 3. The V gene's germline CDR1 is SGHNT and CDR2 YENEEA. CDR3 nucleotides: TGTGCCAGCAGCTTTCGAGCGGGGCAAGAGACCCAGTACTTC. Translated, it gives CASSFRAGQETQYF.

The V and J genes are TRBV7-9 and TRBJ2-1, with TRBD1 matching 10 bases. CDR1 and CDR2 from the germline V gene are SEHNR and FQNEAQ (reference sequence). With V trimmed by 5 bases and J by 4 bases, 5 bases remained unmatched. This CDR3 is 15 amino acids long. The CDR3 reads CASSPGQGDYNEQFF. In DNA form, the CDR3 reads TGTGCCAGCAGCCCAGGACAGGGGGATTACAATGAGCAGTTCTTC. The full variable domain, rest sourced from reference TRBV7-9 and TRBJ2-1, is DTGVSQNPRHKITKRGQNVTFRCDPISEHNRLYWYRQTLGQGPEFLTYFQNEAQLEKSRLLSDRFSAERPKGSFSTLEIQRTEQGDSAMYLCASSPGQGDYNEQFFGPGTRLTVL.